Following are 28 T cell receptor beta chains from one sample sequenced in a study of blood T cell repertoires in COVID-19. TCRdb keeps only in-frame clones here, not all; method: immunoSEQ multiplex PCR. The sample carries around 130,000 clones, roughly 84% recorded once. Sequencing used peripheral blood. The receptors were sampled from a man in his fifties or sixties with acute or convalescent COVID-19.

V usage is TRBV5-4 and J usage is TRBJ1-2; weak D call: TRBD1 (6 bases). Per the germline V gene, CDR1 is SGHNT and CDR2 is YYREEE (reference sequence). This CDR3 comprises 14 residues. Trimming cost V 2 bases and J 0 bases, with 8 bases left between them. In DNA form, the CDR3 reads TGTGCCAGCAGCTTCGGACAGACTAACTATGGCTACACCTTC. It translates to CASSFGQTNYGYTF.

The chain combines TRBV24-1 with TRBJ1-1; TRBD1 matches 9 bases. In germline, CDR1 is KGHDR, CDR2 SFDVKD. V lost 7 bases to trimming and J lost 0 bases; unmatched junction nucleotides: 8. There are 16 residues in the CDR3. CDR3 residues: CATSGTGTTMNTEAFF. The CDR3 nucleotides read TGTGCCACCAGCGGGACAGGGACTACGATGAACACTGAAGCTTTCTTT.

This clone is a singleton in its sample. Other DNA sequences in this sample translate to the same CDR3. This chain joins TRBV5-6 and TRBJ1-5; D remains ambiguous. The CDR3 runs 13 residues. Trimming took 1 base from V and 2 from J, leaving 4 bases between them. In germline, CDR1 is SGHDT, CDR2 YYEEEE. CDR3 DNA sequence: TGTGCCAGCAGCTTGACGGGCAATCAGCCCCAGCATTTT. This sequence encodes CASSLTGNQPQHF.

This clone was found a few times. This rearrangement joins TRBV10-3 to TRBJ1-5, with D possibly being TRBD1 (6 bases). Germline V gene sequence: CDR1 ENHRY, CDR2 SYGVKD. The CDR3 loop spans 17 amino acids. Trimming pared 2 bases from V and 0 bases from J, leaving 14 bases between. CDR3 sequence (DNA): TGTGCCATCAGTGAGGGGACACAGGTGAATAGCAATCAGCCCCAGCATTTT. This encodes CAISEGTQVNSNQPQHF.

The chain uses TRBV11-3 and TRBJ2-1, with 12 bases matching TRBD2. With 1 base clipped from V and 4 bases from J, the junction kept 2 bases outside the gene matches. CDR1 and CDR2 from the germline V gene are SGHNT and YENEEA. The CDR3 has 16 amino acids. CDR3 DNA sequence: TGTGCCAGCAGCTTAGGTGGACTAGCGGGGTACAATGAGCAGTTCTTC. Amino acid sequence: CASSLGGLAGYNEQFF.

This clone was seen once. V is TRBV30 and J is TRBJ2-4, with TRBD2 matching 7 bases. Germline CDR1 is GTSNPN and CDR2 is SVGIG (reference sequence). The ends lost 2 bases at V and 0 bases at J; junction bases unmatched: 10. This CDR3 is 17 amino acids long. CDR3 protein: CAWSSTERGLAKNIQYF. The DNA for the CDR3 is TGTGCCTGGAGTTCGACAGAGCGGGGCCTAGCCAAAAACATTCAGTACTTC.

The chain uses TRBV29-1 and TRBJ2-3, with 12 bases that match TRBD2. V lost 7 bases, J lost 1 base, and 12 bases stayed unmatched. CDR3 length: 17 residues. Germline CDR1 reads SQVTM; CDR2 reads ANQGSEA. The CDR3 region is CSAKLAGGRTGTDTQYF. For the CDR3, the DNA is TGCAGCGCTAAACTAGCGGGAGGACGTACAGGCACAGATACGCAGTATTTT.

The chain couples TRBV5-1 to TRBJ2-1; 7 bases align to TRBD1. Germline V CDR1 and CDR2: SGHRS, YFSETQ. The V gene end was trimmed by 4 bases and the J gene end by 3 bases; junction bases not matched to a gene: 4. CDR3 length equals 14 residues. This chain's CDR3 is CASSPWDSYNEQFF. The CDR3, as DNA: TGCGCCAGCAGCCCCTGGGACAGCTACAATGAGCAGTTCTTC. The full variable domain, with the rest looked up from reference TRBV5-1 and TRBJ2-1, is KAGVTQTPRYLIKTRGQQVTLSCSPISGHRSVSWYQQTPGQGLQFLFEYFSETQRNKGNFPGRFSGRQFSNSRSEMNVSTLELGDSALYLCASSPWDSYNEQFFGPGTRLTVL.

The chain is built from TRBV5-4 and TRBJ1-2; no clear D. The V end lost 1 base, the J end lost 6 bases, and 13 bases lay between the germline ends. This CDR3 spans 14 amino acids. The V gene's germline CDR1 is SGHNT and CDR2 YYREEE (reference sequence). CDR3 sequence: CASSLKGIDNGYTF. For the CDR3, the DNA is TGTGCCAGCAGCTTGAAAGGAATTGACAATGGCTACACCTTC.

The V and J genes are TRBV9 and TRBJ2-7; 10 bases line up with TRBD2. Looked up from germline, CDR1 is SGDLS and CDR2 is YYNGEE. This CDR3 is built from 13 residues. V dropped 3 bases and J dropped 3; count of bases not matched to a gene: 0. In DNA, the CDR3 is TGTGCCAGCAGCGGGACTAGCGGCTACGAGCAGTACTTC. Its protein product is CASSGTSGYEQYF.

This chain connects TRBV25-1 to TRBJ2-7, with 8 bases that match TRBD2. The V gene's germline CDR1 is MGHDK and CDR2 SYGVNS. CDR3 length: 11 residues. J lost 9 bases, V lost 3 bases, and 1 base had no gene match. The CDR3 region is CASSEAGGQYF. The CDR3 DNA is TGTGCCAGCAGTGAGGCGGGGGGGCAGTACTTC.

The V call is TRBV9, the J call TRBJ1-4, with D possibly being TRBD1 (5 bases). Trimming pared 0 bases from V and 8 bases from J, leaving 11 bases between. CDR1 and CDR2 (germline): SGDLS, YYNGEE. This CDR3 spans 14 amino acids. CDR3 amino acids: CASSVDGGREKLFF. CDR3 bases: TGTGCCAGCAGCGTAGACGGGGGGAGGGAAAAACTGTTTTTT.

CDR3: CASSVVPLAGSGSEQFF. The CDR3 DNA is TGTGCCAGCAGCGTAGTCCCCCTAGCGGGGTCGGGGAGTGAGCAGTTCTTC. The gene calls are TRBV9 and TRBJ2-1, with 9 bases fitting TRBD2. The CDR3 has 17 residues. CDR1 is SGDLS and CDR2 is YYNGEE in the germline V gene. Trimming cost V 0 bases and J 9 bases; bases outside gene matches: 13.

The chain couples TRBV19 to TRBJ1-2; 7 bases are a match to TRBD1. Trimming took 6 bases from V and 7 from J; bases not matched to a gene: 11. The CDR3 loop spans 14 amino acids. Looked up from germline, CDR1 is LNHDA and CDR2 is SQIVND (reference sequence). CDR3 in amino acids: CASRLQGRNGGYTF. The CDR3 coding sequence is TGTGCCAGTAGGCTACAGGGGAGGAACGGTGGCTACACCTTC.

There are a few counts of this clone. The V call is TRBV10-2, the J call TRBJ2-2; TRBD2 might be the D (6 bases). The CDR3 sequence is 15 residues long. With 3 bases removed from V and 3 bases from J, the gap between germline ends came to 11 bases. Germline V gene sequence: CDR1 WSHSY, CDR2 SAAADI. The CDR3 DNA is TGCGCCAGCAGTGATCGTTGGGGGGACACCGGGGAGCTGTTTTTT. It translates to CASSDRWGDTGELFF.

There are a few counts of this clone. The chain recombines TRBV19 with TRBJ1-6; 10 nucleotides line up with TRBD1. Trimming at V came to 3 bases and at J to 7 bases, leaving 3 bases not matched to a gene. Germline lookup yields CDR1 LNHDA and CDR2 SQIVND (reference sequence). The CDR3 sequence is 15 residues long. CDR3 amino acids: CASSMRTGGNSPLHF. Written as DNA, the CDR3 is TGTGCCAGTAGTATGAGGACAGGGGGGAATTCACCCCTCCACTTT.

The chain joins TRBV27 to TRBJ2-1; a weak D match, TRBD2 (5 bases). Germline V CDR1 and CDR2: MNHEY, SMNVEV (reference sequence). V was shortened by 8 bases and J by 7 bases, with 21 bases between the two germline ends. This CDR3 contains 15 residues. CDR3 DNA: TGTGCCAGCGGGCTTACCGGGGTAGTTAATAATGAGCAGTTCTTC. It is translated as CASGLTGVVNNEQFF.

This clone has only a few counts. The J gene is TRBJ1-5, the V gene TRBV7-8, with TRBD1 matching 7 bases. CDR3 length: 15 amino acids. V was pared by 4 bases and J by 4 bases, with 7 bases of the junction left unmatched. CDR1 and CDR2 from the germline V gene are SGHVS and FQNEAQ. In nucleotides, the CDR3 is TGTGCCAGCAGCTCAGGGGGTGTTTGGAATCAGCCCCAGCATTTT. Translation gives CASSSGGVWNQPQHF.

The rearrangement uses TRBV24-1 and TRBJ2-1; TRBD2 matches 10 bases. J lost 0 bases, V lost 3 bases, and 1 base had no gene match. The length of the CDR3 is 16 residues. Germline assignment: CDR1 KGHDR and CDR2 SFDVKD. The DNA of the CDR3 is TGTGCCACCAGTGATCCTAGCGGGAGCTCCTACAATGAGCAGTTCTTC. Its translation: CATSDPSGSSYNEQFF.

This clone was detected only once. DNA for the CDR3: TGTGCCACCAGTGATTTAAAGGACAGGGGTAATTCACCCCTCCACTTT. Amino acids: CATSDLKDRGNSPLHF. This chain joins TRBV24-1 and TRBJ1-6; 9 nucleotides line up with TRBD1. Germline V gene lookup returns CDR1 KGHDR and CDR2 SFDVKD. The CDR3 covers 16 residues. V shed 1 base and J 6 bases; nucleotides not matched to a gene: 3.

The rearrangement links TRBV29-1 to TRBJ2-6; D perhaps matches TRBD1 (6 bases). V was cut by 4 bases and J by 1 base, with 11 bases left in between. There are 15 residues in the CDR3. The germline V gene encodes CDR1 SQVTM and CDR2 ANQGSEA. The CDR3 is CSVGKGGSGANVLTF. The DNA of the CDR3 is TGCAGCGTTGGCAAAGGGGGTTCTGGGGCCAACGTCCTGACTTTC.

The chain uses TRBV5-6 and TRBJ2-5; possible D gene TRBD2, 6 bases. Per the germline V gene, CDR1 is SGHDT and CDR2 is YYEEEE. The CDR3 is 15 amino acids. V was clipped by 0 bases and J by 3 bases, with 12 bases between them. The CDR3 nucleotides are TGTGCCAGCAGCTTGGGGAGGGGAGGAGAAGAGACCCAGTACTTC. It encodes CASSLGRGGEETQYF.

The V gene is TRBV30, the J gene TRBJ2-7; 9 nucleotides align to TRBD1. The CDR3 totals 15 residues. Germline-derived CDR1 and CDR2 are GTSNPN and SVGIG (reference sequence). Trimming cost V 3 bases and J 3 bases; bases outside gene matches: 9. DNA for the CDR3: TGTGCCTGGAGAACCTTGACAGGGGGTTACTACGAGCAGTACTTC. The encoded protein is CAWRTLTGGYYEQYF.

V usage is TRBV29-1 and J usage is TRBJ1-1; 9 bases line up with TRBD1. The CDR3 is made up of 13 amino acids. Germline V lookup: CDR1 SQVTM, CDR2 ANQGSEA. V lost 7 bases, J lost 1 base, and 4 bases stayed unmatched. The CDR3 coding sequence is TGCAGCGCTCAGACAGGGGGGAACACTGAAGCTTTCTTT. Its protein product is CSAQTGGNTEAFF.

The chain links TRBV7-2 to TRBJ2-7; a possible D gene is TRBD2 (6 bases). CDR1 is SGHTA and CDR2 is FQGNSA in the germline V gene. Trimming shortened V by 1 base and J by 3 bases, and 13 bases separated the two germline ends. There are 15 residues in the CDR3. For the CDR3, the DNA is TGTGCCAGCAGCTTAGACGGTAGCGGAATCTACGAGCAGTACTTC. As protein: CASSLDGSGIYEQYF.

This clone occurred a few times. CDR3 protein: CASSADPSSYNEQFF. The CDR3 nucleotides read TGTGCCAGCAGTGCTGATCCGAGCTCCTACAATGAGCAGTTCTTC. The J gene is TRBJ2-1, the V gene TRBV6-4; no clear D. Germline assignment: CDR1 MRHNA and CDR2 SNTAGT. V dropped 4 bases and J dropped 0 bases, with 10 bases sitting between them. The CDR3 is made up of 15 amino acids.

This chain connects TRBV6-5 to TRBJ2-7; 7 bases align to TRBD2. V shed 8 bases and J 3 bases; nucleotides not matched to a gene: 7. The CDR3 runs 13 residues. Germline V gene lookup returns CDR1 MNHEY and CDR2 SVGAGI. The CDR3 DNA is TGTGCCAGCGCTTGGGGGGAGGGCTACGAGCAGTACTTC. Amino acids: CASAWGEGYEQYF.

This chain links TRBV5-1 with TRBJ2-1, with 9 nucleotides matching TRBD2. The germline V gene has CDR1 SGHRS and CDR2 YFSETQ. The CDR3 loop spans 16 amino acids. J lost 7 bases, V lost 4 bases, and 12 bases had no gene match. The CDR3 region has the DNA TGCGCCAGCAGCGTGAATAGCGGGAGCACAGGGAATGAGCAGTTCTTC. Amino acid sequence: CASSVNSGSTGNEQFF.